These 16 T cell receptor beta chains were all obtained from the same sample, sequenced in a study of blood T cell repertoires in COVID-19. The method was immunoSEQ multiplex PCR; TCRdb's version includes in-frame clones alone and lacks a portion of them. The table records about 340,000 clones, around 83% of them present only once. The sequenced sample consisted of peripheral blood. All receptors derive from a man aged 25 to 45 with active or convalescent COVID-19.

The chain employs TRBV7-8 and TRBJ2-7; D unresolved. The CDR3 extends over 12 amino acids. V was trimmed by 7 bases and J by 6 bases, leaving 13 bases between them. Per the germline V gene, CDR1 is SGHVS and CDR2 is FQNEAQ. In DNA form, the CDR3 reads TGTGCCAGCACCCCAAACATATTCGAGCAGTACTTC. It specifies CASTPNIFEQYF.

The CDR3 loop is CASNSGETQYF. CDR3 coding DNA: TGTGCCAGCAACTCGGGGGAGACCCAGTACTTC. The chain uses TRBV7-9 and TRBJ2-5, with D maybe TRBD2 (5 bases). This CDR3 region has 11 residues. Germline V gene data show CDR1 as SEHNR and CDR2 as FQNEAQ (reference sequence). Trimming removed 7 bases from V and 5 bases from J, with 8 bases in between.

The genes are TRBV7-2 and TRBJ1-5; 12 nucleotides agree with TRBD1. Trimming at V came to 5 bases and at J to 2 bases, leaving 4 bases not matched to a gene. CDR3 length: 16 residues. Germline V CDR1 and CDR2: SGHTA, FQGNSA. Written as DNA, the CDR3 is TGTGCCAGCAGCGCCGGGACAGGGGGCGGCAATCAGCCCCAGCATTTT. It yields the protein CASSAGTGGGNQPQHF.

The chain combines TRBV27 with TRBJ2-2; 14 nucleotides agree with TRBD2. V lost 1 base to trimming and J lost 7 bases; unmatched junction nucleotides: 2. The CDR3 consists of 16 residues. Germline V gene sequence: CDR1 MNHEY, CDR2 SMNVEV (reference sequence). The CDR3 sequence is CASSLWGLAGVGELFF. The CDR3 nucleotides read TGTGCCAGCAGTTTATGGGGACTAGCGGGAGTCGGGGAGCTGTTTTTT.

The rearrangement joins TRBV10-3 to TRBJ1-5; TRBD1 matches 8 bases. After removal of 6 bases from V and 4 bases from J, the junction contained 8 bases not matched to a gene. Germline V CDR1 and CDR2: ENHRY, SYGVKD. CDR3 size: 15 residues. The chain's CDR3 is CAISPGQGGNQPQHF. Here the CDR3 DNA reads TGTGCCATCAGCCCCGGACAGGGAGGGAATCAGCCCCAGCATTTT.

CDR3 amino acids: CASSQFLDRGSDTIYF. CDR3 coding DNA: TGTGCCAGCAGCCAATTCCTGGACAGGGGCTCGGACACCATATATTTT. This chain uses TRBV14 with TRBJ1-3; 9 bases line up with TRBD1. Trimming at V came to 2 bases and at J to 8 bases, leaving 10 bases not matched to a gene. The CDR3 is 16 residues long. Germline CDR1 reads SGHDN; CDR2 reads FVKESK.

The rearrangement links TRBV28 to TRBJ1-2, with 10 nucleotides matching TRBD1. The V and J ends lost 0 bases and 7 bases, in that order; junction bases with no gene match: 5. Germline CDR1 MDHEN, CDR2 SYDVKM. The CDR3 is 15 amino acids. CDR3 sequence reads: CASSLWTGGNFGYTF. The CDR3 coding sequence is TGTGCCAGCAGTTTATGGACAGGGGGCAATTTTGGCTACACCTTC.

V gene TRBV11-3 combines with J gene TRBJ1-1; D is perhaps TRBD1 (5 bases). The CDR3 has 14 residues. From germline, CDR1 is SGHNT and CDR2 YENEEA. V was pared by 5 bases and J by 1 base, with 11 bases between. The CDR3 region is CASSPRQTNTEAFF. CDR3 nucleotide sequence: TGTGCCAGCAGCCCCCGACAGACGAACACTGAAGCTTTCTTT.

This clone was observed once. The V call is TRBV4-2, the J call TRBJ1-6; 10 bases fit TRBD1. V shed 4 bases and J 9 bases; nucleotides not matched to a gene: 15. Germline V CDR1 and CDR2: LGHNA, YNFKEQ. The CDR3 runs to 18 residues. CDR3 nucleotides: TGTGCCAGCAGCCCTCGGGCCCGGGGGACAGGGGATACTTCACCCCTCCACTTT. Protein: CASSPRARGTGDTSPLHF.

This chain connects TRBV7-8 to TRBJ1-6; 8 bases line up with TRBD1. Germline assignment: CDR1 SGHVS and CDR2 FQNEAQ. This CDR3 spans 17 amino acids. V gave up 0 bases and J gave up 4 bases; unmatched junction bases: 5. Written as DNA, the CDR3 is TGTGCCAGCAGCTTAGCAGCAGGGGGCCCTTATAATTCACCCCTCCACTTT. It specifies CASSLAAGGPYNSPLHF. The complete variable domain, with remaining parts taken from reference TRBV7-8 and TRBJ1-6, reads GAGVSQSPRYKVAKRGQDVALRCDPISGHVSLFWYQQALGQGPEFLTYFQNEAQLDKSGLPSDRFFAERPEGSVSTLKIQRTQQEDSAVYLCASSLAAGGPYNSPLHFGNGTRLTVT.

V and J are TRBV2 and TRBJ1-6; D unclear. This CDR3 spans 12 amino acids. With 7 bases removed from V and 7 bases from J, the gap between germline ends came to 8 bases. Germline V gene data show CDR1 as SNHLY and CDR2 as FYNNEI. The CDR3 reads CASKTGNSPLHF. The DNA of the CDR3 is TGTGCCAGCAAAACGGGAAATTCACCCCTCCACTTT.

The gene calls are TRBV4-2 and TRBJ1-4; 10 bases match TRBD1. V dropped 0 bases and J dropped 7; count of bases not matched to a gene: 2. In germline, CDR1 is LGHNA, CDR2 YNFKEQ. The CDR3 extends over 15 amino acids. The CDR3 DNA reads TGTGCCAGCAGCCAAGAGGACAGGGGGGGTGAAAAACTGTTTTTT. It encodes CASSQEDRGGEKLFF.

The chain links TRBV5-4 to TRBJ2-7, with a tentative D call TRBD2 (6 bases). The length of the CDR3 is 16 residues. The ends were cut back, 4 bases at V and 0 bases at J, with 17 bases in the middle. The germline gives CDR1 SGHNT, CDR2 YYREEE (reference sequence). The CDR3 DNA reads TGTGCCAGCAGCAGTCCCCCGGGACTGAGCTCCTACGAGCAGTACTTC. Its translation is CASSSPPGLSSYEQYF.

The chain recombines TRBV5-1 with TRBJ2-1; 11 bases agree with TRBD1. Germline V gene sequence: CDR1 SGHRS, CDR2 YFSETQ. J was trimmed by 4 bases and V by 0 bases; bases with no gene match: 3. The CDR3 sequence is 16 residues long. CDR3 residues: CASSLDGTGGYNEQFF. In DNA form, the CDR3 reads TGCGCCAGCAGCTTGGACGGGACAGGGGGATACAATGAGCAGTTCTTC. Full variable domain (outside the CDR3, taken from reference TRBV5-1 and TRBJ2-1): KAGVTQTPRYLIKTRGQQVTLSCSPISGHRSVSWYQQTPGQGLQFLFEYFSETQRNKGNFPGRFSGRQFSNSRSEMNVSTLELGDSALYLCASSLDGTGGYNEQFFGPGTRLTVL.

The chain recombines TRBV5-1 with TRBJ2-1; 9 bases map to TRBD2. This CDR3 comprises 19 residues. Germline-derived CDR1 and CDR2 are SGHRS and YFSETQ. J gave up 0 bases and V 4 bases, and 14 bases lay outside the gene matches. The CDR3 sequence: CASSLVGGGDLNSYNEQFF. CDR3 nucleotide sequence: TGCGCCAGCAGCCTGGTGGGCGGGGGGGATTTAAACTCCTACAATGAGCAGTTCTTC.

The table lists this clone with a few counts. The V and J genes are TRBV11-3 and TRBJ1-1, with D unresolved. Trimming removed 5 bases from V and 3 bases from J, with 10 bases in between. CDR1 and CDR2 from the germline V gene are SGHNT and YENEEA. This CDR3 has 13 amino acids. Written as DNA, the CDR3 is TGTGCCAGCAGCCTCGAGCGGGACACTGAAGCTTTCTTT. Protein product: CASSLERDTEAFF.